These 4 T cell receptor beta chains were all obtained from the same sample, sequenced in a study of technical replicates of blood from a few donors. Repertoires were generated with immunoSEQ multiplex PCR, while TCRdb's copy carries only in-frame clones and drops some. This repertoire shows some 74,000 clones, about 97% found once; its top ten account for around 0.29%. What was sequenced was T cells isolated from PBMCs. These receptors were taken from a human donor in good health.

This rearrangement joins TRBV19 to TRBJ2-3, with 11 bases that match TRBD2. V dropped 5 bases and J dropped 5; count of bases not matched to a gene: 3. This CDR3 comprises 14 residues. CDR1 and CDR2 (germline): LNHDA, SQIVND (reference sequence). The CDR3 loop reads CASSLGLAGDTQYF. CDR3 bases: TGTGCCAGTAGTCTCGGACTAGCGGGAGATACGCAGTATTTT.

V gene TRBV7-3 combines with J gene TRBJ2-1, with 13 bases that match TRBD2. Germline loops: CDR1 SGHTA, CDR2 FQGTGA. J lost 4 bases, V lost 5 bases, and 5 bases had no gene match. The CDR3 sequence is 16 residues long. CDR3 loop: CASSGTSGTRYNEQFF. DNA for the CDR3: TGTGCCAGCAGCGGGACTAGCGGGACGAGATACAATGAGCAGTTCTTC.

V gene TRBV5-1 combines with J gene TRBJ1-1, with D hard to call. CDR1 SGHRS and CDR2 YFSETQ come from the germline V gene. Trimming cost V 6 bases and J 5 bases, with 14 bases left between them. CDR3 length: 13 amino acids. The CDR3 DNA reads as TGCGCCAGCAACCGGGAAGGGCGGACTGAAGCTTTCTTT. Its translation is CASNREGRTEAFF.

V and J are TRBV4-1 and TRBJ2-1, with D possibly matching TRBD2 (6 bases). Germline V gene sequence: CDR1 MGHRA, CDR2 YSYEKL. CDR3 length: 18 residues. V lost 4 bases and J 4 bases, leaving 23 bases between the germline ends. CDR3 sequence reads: CASSLLAGTGSEYNEQFF. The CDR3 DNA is TGCGCCAGCAGCCTCCTAGCCGGGACCGGGAGCGAATACAATGAGCAGTTCTTC.